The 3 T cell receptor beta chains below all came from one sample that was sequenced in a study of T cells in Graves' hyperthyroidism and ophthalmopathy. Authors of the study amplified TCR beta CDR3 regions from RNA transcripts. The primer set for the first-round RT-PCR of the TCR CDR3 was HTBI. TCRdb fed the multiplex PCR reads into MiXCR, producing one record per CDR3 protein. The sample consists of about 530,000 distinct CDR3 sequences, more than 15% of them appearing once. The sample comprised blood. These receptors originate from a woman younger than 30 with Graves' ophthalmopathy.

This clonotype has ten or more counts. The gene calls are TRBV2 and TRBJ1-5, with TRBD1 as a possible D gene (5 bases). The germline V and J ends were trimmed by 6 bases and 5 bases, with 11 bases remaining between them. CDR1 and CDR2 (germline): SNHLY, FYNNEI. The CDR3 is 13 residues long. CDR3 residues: CASSQGIYQPQHF. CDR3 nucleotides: TGTGCCAGCAGCCAGGGAATCTATCAGCCCCAGCATTTT.

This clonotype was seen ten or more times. The CDR3 DNA reads as TGTGCCAGCAGCTTAGCCGGCTCCTCTGGAAACACCATATATTTT. This translates into CASSLAGSSGNTIYF. The chain joins TRBV7-8 to TRBJ1-3; D is uncertain. Trimming removed 0 bases at V and 0 bases at J, with 6 bases between. CDR3 size: 15 residues. CDR1 is SGHVS and CDR2 is FQNEAQ in the germline V gene.

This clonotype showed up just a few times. Here the CDR3 reads CASSFRAGGGYNEQFF. CDR3 in DNA: TGTGCCAGCAGTTTCCGAGCGGGAGGGGGTTACAATGAGCAGTTCTTC. The chain employs TRBV28 and TRBJ2-1; TRBD2 matches 10 bases. The V gene end was trimmed by 3 bases and the J gene end by 4 bases; junction bases not matched to a gene: 6. Germline V gives CDR1 MDHEN, CDR2 SYDVKM. The CDR3 runs to 16 residues.